The clone carrying this T cell receptor (beta chain) was recorded once. The antigen remains undetermined. Trimming stripped 0 bases from V and 0 bases from J, with 15 bases between. CDR3 length: 18 residues. Germline lookup yields CDR1 LNHDA and CDR2 SQIVND (reference sequence). These data come from a study of cytomegalovirus exposure and HLA in healthy donors. General observations from the study: HLA restriction was apparent for most CMV-associated TCR beta chains in a later analysis. Cytomegalovirus status, reportedly, was diagnosed with high specificity and sensitivity by the classifier.

It was with 60 Vbeta and 13 Jbeta primers that the PCR ran. Profiling relied on immunoSEQ multiplex PCR, and the TCRdb table lists in-frame clones only, not all of them. The sample includes some 120,000 clones, 81% of them seen just once. The clonotype was recovered from a man aged 18 to 30 in good health and CMV-seronegative. Sequenced sample: PBMCs. The V gene is TRBV19, the J gene TRBJ2-1; TRBD2 might be the D (7 bases). The DNA of the CDR3 is TGTGCCAGTAGTATAGATTGGGGGGGGGCCAACTCCTACAATGAGCAGTTCTTC. Its protein is CASSIDWGGANSYNEQFF.